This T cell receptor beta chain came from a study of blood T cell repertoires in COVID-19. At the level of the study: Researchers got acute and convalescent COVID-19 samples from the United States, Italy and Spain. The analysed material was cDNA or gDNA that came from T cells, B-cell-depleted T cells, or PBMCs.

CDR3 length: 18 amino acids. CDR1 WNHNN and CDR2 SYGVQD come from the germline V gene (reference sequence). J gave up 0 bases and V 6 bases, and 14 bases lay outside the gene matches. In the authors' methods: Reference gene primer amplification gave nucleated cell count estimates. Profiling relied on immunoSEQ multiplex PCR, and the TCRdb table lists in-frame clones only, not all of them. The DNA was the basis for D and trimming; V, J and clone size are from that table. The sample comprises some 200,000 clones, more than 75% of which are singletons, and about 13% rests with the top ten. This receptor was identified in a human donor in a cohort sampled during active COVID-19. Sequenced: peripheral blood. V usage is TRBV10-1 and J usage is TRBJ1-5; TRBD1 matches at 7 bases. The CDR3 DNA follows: TGCGCCAGCAGGATAGACAGGGCCGGACCCAATAGCAATCAGCCCCAGCATTTT. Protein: CASRIDRAGPNSNQPQHF.